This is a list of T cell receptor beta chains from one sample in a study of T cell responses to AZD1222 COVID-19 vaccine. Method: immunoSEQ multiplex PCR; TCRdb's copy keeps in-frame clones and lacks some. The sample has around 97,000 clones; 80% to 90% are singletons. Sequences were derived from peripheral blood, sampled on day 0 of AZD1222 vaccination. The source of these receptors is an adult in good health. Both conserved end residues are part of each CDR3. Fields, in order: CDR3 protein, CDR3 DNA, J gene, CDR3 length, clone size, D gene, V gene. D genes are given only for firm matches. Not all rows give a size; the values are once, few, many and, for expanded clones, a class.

CDR3aa: CASSSSGTSLPNEQFF; CDR3nt: TGTGCCAGCAGTTCCTCCGGGACTAGCCTACCAAATGAGCAGTTCTTC; j_gene: TRBJ2-1; len: 16; abundance: NA; d_gene: TRBD2; v_gene: TRBV6-5
CDR3aa: CASRRTDSPLHF; CDR3nt: TGTGCCAGCAGGCGAACTGACTCACCCCTCCACTTT; j_gene: TRBJ1-6; len: 12; abundance: NA; d_gene: NA; v_gene: TRBV12-3/TRBV12-4
CDR3aa: CASSGTLVYEQYF; CDR3nt: TGTGCCAGTTCCGGGACTCTCGTATACGAGCAGTACTTC; j_gene: TRBJ2-7; len: 13; abundance: NA; d_gene: NA; v_gene: TRBV19
CDR3aa: CASSLTDTQYF; CDR3nt: TGTGCCAGCAGCCTTACAGATACGCAGTATTTT; j_gene: TRBJ2-3; len: 11; abundance: NA; d_gene: NA; v_gene: TRBV28
CDR3aa: CASSLMALEGTGGLYRDNEQFF; CDR3nt: TGTGCCAGTAGCTTGATGGCCCTGGAAGGGACAGGGGGTCTGTATCGGGACAATGAGCAGTTCTTC; j_gene: TRBJ2-1; len: 22; abundance: few; d_gene: TRBD1; v_gene: TRBV19
CDR3aa: CASSLGLGGNTIYF; CDR3nt: TGTGCCAGCAGCTTAGGATTAGGTGGAAACACCATATATTTT; j_gene: TRBJ1-3; len: 14; abundance: NA; d_gene: NA; v_gene: TRBV11-2
CDR3aa: CASSDRRGNQPQHF; CDR3nt: TGTGCCAGCAGTGACCGGAGGGGAAATCAGCCCCAGCATTTT; j_gene: TRBJ1-5; len: 14; abundance: NA; d_gene: NA; v_gene: TRBV25-1
CDR3aa: CAISETHRDRGFYEQYF; CDR3nt: TGTGCCATCAGTGAGACGCACCGGGACAGAGGATTCTACGAGCAGTACTTC; j_gene: TRBJ2-7; len: 17; abundance: NA; d_gene: TRBD1; v_gene: TRBV10-3
CDR3aa: CASRMGQGYEQYF; CDR3nt: TGTGCCAGCAGGATGGGACAGGGGTACGAGCAGTACTTC; j_gene: TRBJ2-7; len: 13; abundance: NA; d_gene: TRBD1; v_gene: TRBV6-6
CDR3aa: CASSISGVRQPQHF; CDR3nt: TGTGCCAGTAGTATCTCCGGGGTCCGTCAGCCCCAGCATTTT; j_gene: TRBJ1-5; len: 14; abundance: NA; d_gene: NA; v_gene: TRBV19
CDR3aa: CASSGDRALGNEQFF; CDR3nt: TGCGCCAGCAGTGGGGACAGGGCATTGGGGAATGAGCAGTTCTTC; j_gene: TRBJ2-1; len: 15; abundance: once; d_gene: TRBD1; v_gene: TRBV5-1
CDR3aa: CASSLGLAKYEQYF; CDR3nt: TGTGCCAGCTCACTAGGACTAGCGAAGTACGAGCAGTACTTC; j_gene: TRBJ2-7; len: 14; abundance: few; d_gene: TRBD2; v_gene: TRBV18
CDR3aa: CASSVGRGFGYTF; CDR3nt: TGCGCCAGCAGTGTTGGCAGGGGGTTCGGCTACACCTTC; j_gene: TRBJ1-2; len: 13; abundance: NA; d_gene: TRBD1; v_gene: TRBV10-1
CDR3aa: CASSPRWIEKLFF; CDR3nt: TGTGCCAGCAGTCCTAGGTGGATAGAAAAACTGTTTTTT; j_gene: TRBJ1-4; len: 13; abundance: NA; d_gene: NA; v_gene: TRBV12-3/TRBV12-4
CDR3aa: CASSPGDEQYF; CDR3nt: TGCGCCAGCAGCCCGGGGGACGAGCAGTACTTC; j_gene: TRBJ2-7; len: 11; abundance: NA; d_gene: NA; v_gene: TRBV5-1
CDR3aa: CASSKTRDSYQPQHF; CDR3nt: TGTGCCAGCAGCAAAACCCGGGACAGTTATCAGCCCCAGCATTTT; j_gene: TRBJ1-5; len: 15; abundance: NA; d_gene: TRBD1; v_gene: TRBV11-3
CDR3aa: CASSLNSNMVTGELFF; CDR3nt: TGCGCCAGCAGCTTGAACTCAAATATGGTCACCGGGGAGCTGTTTTTT; j_gene: TRBJ2-2; len: 16; abundance: NA; d_gene: NA; v_gene: TRBV5-1
CDR3aa: CASSERSDLSYEQYF; CDR3nt: TGTGCCAGCAGTGAGCGGTCGGATCTCTCCTACGAGCAGTACTTC; j_gene: TRBJ2-7; len: 15; abundance: NA; d_gene: NA; v_gene: TRBV2
CDR3aa: CASSIGGGTGELFF; CDR3nt: TGTGCCAGTAGTATAGGGGGAGGGACCGGGGAGCTGTTTTTT; j_gene: TRBJ2-2; len: 14; abundance: NA; d_gene: TRBD2; v_gene: TRBV19
CDR3aa: CASRTEEANEKLFF; CDR3nt: TGTGCCAGCAGGACAGAGGAGGCTAATGAAAAACTGTTTTTT; j_gene: TRBJ1-4; len: 14; abundance: NA; d_gene: NA; v_gene: TRBV5-4
CDR3aa: CASSPQTGGQKQHF; CDR3nt: TGTGCCAGCAGCCCCCAGACGGGGGGACAAAAACAGCATTTT; j_gene: TRBJ1-5; len: 14; abundance: few; d_gene: NA; v_gene: TRBV7-2
CDR3aa: CASSQVHEQFF; CDR3nt: TGTGCCAGCAGCCAAGTCCATGAGCAGTTCTTC; j_gene: TRBJ2-1; len: 11; abundance: NA; d_gene: NA; v_gene: TRBV3-1/TRBV3-2
CDR3aa: CASSPRRPLAALHNEQFF; CDR3nt: TGTGCCAGCAGCCCTCGCCGTCCTCTAGCGGCCCTTCACAATGAGCAGTTCTTC; j_gene: TRBJ2-1; len: 18; abundance: NA; d_gene: TRBD2; v_gene: TRBV28
CDR3aa: CASRTGQGNQPQHF; CDR3nt: TGTGCCAGCAGAACTGGACAGGGCAATCAGCCCCAGCATTTT; j_gene: TRBJ1-5; len: 14; abundance: NA; d_gene: TRBD1; v_gene: TRBV2
CDR3aa: CASSTLGQNYGYTF; CDR3nt: TGTGCCAGCAGCACTTTGGGACAGAACTATGGCTACACCTTC; j_gene: TRBJ1-2; len: 14; abundance: NA; d_gene: TRBD1; v_gene: TRBV7-2
CDR3aa: CASSQSGQGRHEQYF; CDR3nt: TGTGCCAGCAGCCAATCGGGACAGGGTAGGCACGAGCAGTACTTC; j_gene: TRBJ2-7; len: 15; abundance: NA; d_gene: TRBD1; v_gene: TRBV16
CDR3aa: CASSLSGQSYEQYF; CDR3nt: TGTGCCAGCAGTTTGTCAGGACAGTCCTACGAGCAGTACTTC; j_gene: TRBJ2-7; len: 14; abundance: once; d_gene: NA; v_gene: TRBV27
CDR3aa: CASSLVSSLTDTQYF; CDR3nt: TGTGCCAGCAGCTTAGTTTCTAGCCTCACAGATACGCAGTATTTT; j_gene: TRBJ2-3; len: 15; abundance: NA; d_gene: NA; v_gene: TRBV11-2
CDR3aa: CASSLGRIYEQYF; CDR3nt: TGTGCCAGCAGCTTGGGACGGATCTACGAGCAGTACTTC; j_gene: TRBJ2-7; len: 13; abundance: NA; d_gene: NA; v_gene: TRBV11-2
CDR3aa: CASSEQRDSVNGYTF; CDR3nt: TGTGCCAGCAGTGAACAAAGGGACAGCGTTAATGGCTACACCTTC; j_gene: TRBJ1-2; len: 15; abundance: NA; d_gene: TRBD1; v_gene: TRBV2
CDR3aa: CAWSEGLETQYF; CDR3nt: TGTGCCTGGAGCGAGGGGTTGGAGACCCAGTACTTC; j_gene: TRBJ2-5; len: 12; abundance: few; d_gene: NA; v_gene: TRBV30
CDR3aa: CASSLGTGGNYGYTF; CDR3nt: TGTGCCAGCAGTCTAGGGACAGGGGGTAACTATGGCTACACCTTC; j_gene: TRBJ1-2; len: 15; abundance: NA; d_gene: TRBD1; v_gene: TRBV28
CDR3aa: CASSGQGGRETQYF; CDR3nt: TGTGCCAGCAGCGGACAGGGCGGCAGGGAGACCCAGTACTTC; j_gene: TRBJ2-5; len: 14; abundance: once; d_gene: TRBD1; v_gene: TRBV11-1
CDR3aa: CASRLGPSYEQYF; CDR3nt: TGTGCCAGCAGGCTAGGGCCTTCATACGAGCAGTACTTC; j_gene: TRBJ2-7; len: 13; abundance: NA; d_gene: NA; v_gene: TRBV12-3/TRBV12-4
CDR3aa: CASSRPSGRIYEQYF; CDR3nt: TGTGCCAGCAGCCGCCCTAGCGGGAGGATCTACGAGCAGTACTTC; j_gene: TRBJ2-7; len: 15; abundance: NA; d_gene: TRBD2; v_gene: TRBV13
CDR3aa: CASSYNRARQGPTEAFF; CDR3nt: TGCGCCAGCAGCTACAACCGGGCGCGACAGGGTCCCACTGAAGCTTTCTTT; j_gene: TRBJ1-1; len: 17; abundance: NA; d_gene: TRBD1; v_gene: TRBV4-3
CDR3aa: CASTLQSTEAFF; CDR3nt: TGTGCCAGCACCCTCCAAAGCACTGAAGCTTTCTTT; j_gene: TRBJ1-1; len: 12; abundance: NA; d_gene: NA; v_gene: TRBV12-3/TRBV12-4
CDR3aa: CASSLKGWGYTF; CDR3nt: TGTGCCAGCAGTTTGAAGGGGTGGGGCTACACCTTC; j_gene: TRBJ1-2; len: 12; abundance: NA; d_gene: NA; v_gene: TRBV28
CDR3aa: CASSQGQGATDTQYF; CDR3nt: TGCGCCAGCAGCCAAGGACAGGGGGCCACAGATACGCAGTATTTT; j_gene: TRBJ2-3; len: 15; abundance: once; d_gene: TRBD1; v_gene: TRBV4-3
CDR3aa: CAWNQIARGTEAFF; CDR3nt: TGTGCCTGGAATCAAATTGCTAGGGGCACTGAAGCTTTCTTT; j_gene: TRBJ1-1; len: 14; abundance: NA; d_gene: NA; v_gene: TRBV30
CDR3aa: CASRKSGSRDEQYF; CDR3nt: TGTGCCAGCAGAAAGAGCGGGAGTCGGGACGAGCAGTACTTC; j_gene: TRBJ2-7; len: 14; abundance: NA; d_gene: TRBD2; v_gene: TRBV6-5